This is a list of T cell receptor beta chains from one sample in a study of cytomegalovirus exposure and HLA in healthy donors. The data were produced by immunoSEQ multiplex PCR, yet TCRdb's version contains in-frame clones alone and is incomplete. The sample has 100,000 to 150,000 clones; under 90% are singletons. Specimen: PBMCs. The receptors originated from a woman aged 40 to 50 in good health and CMV-seronegative. CDR3s include the opening cysteine and the closing phenylalanine or tryptophan. A D gene is named only where the DNA matches it firmly. Not every row has a clone size; where given, it reads once, few, many or a size class.

d_call,clone_size,v_call,j_call,cdr3_aa,cdr3_nt
-,once,TRBV7-2,TRBJ2-5,CASSPRPGETQYF,TGTGCCAGCAGCCCCCGGCCGGGGGAGACCCAGTACTTC
-,-,TRBV7-9,TRBJ1-3,CASSLVDRLGGNTIYF,TGTGCCAGCAGCTTAGTGGATCGACTGGGTGGAAACACCATATATTTT
TRBD2,-,TRBV5-1,TRBJ2-2,CASSLVITSGTGTGELFF,TGCGCCAGCAGCTTGGTAATTACTAGCGGGACGGGCACCGGGGAGCTGTTTTTT
-,-,TRBV19,TRBJ1-1,CASRQGTEAFF,TGTGCCAGTAGGCAGGGGACTGAAGCTTTCTTT
-,-,TRBV7-9,TRBJ1-1,CAITVNTEAFF,TGTGCCATCACGGTGAACACTGAAGCTTTCTTT
TRBD1,-,TRBV7-8,TRBJ2-5,CASSLARGQGQETQYF,TGTGCCAGCAGCTTAGCTAGGGGACAGGGACAAGAGACCCAGTACTTC
TRBD1,-,TRBV28,TRBJ2-1,CASSPRGQEEQFF,TGTGCCAGCAGCCCCAGGGGGCAGGAAGAGCAGTTCTTC
TRBD2,-,TRBV5-4,TRBJ2-5,CASSLGRTRKQETQYF,TGTGCCAGCAGCTTGGGTAGGACTAGGAAACAAGAGACCCAGTACTTC
-,few,TRBV4-2,TRBJ2-7,CASSQELEASYEQYF,TGTGCCAGCAGCCAAGAATTGGAGGCCTCCTACGAGCAGTACTTC
TRBD2,once,TRBV19,TRBJ2-2,CASSRGLMDLPTGELFF,TGTGCCAGTAGTAGGGGACTAATGGACCTCCCCACCGGGGAGCTGTTTTTT
TRBD1,-,TRBV19,TRBJ1-2,CASSATTGTYGYTF,TGTGCCAGTAGTGCGACGACAGGGACCTATGGCTACACCTTC
TRBD2,-,TRBV7-9,TRBJ2-1,CASSPRLAGVSGNEQFF,TGTGCCAGCAGCCCGAGGTTAGCGGGAGTTTCTGGCAATGAGCAGTTCTTC
-,-,TRBV11-2,TRBJ2-3,CASSSPWGGTDTQYF,TGTGCCAGCAGCTCCCCGTGGGGGGGCACAGATACGCAGTATTTT
-,-,TRBV18,TRBJ1-2,CASSLANYGYTF,TGTGCCAGCTCCCTGGCCAACTATGGCTACACCTTC
-,-,TRBV7-3,TRBJ1-5,CASSLGRGQPQHF,TGTGCCAGCAGCTTGGGGCGGGGTCAGCCCCAGCATTTT
TRBD1,few,TRBV6-5,TRBJ2-1,CAISGGANNEQFF,TGTGCCATTTCAGGGGGCGCAAACAATGAGCAGTTCTTC
TRBD2,-,TRBV27,TRBJ2-1,CASSPPGLAGGPRYNEQFF,TGTGCCAGCAGCCCCCCGGGACTAGCGGGAGGACCCCGATACAATGAGCAGTTCTTC
-,-,TRBV27,TRBJ1-3,CASSLRGAPSGNTIYF,TGTGCCAGCAGTTTGCGGGGGGCCCCTTCTGGAAACACCATATATTTT
-,-,TRBV28,TRBJ1-6,CASSLWAADSPLHF,TGTGCCAGCAGTTTATGGGCAGCGGATTCACCCCTCCACTTT
-,few,TRBV9,TRBJ2-3,CASSVGSSGWSSTDTQYF,TGTGCCAGCAGCGTGGGATCGAGCGGGTGGAGTAGCACAGATACGCAGTATTTT
TRBD1,-,TRBV7-2,TRBJ1-6,CASRGQGPSPLHF,TGTGCCAGCAGGGGACAGGGACCCTCACCCCTCCACTTT
TRBD2,-,TRBV14,TRBJ2-5,CASSPPLAGLVETQYF,TGTGCCAGCAGCCCGCCACTAGCGGGATTAGTGGAGACCCAGTACTTC
TRBD1,-,TRBV7-8,TRBJ2-7,CASSLQDRVYEQYF,TGTGCCAGCAGCTTACAGGACAGGGTCTACGAGCAGTACTTC
TRBD1,-,TRBV27,TRBJ2-7,CASRVQGGHEQYF,TGTGCCAGCAGGGTACAGGGGGGCCACGAGCAGTACTTC
-,once,TRBV2,TRBJ1-4,CASSELEWRRDEKLFF,TGTGCCAGCAGTGAGCTCGAGTGGAGGAGAGATGAAAAACTGTTTTTT
TRBD1,-,TRBV19,TRBJ1-2,CASSPDRGRYGYTF,TGTGCCAGTAGTCCGGACAGGGGAAGGTATGGCTACACCTTC
TRBD1,-,TRBV5-6,TRBJ1-2,CASSITGTGNYGYTF,TGTGCCAGCAGCATTACCGGGACAGGGAACTATGGCTACACCTTC